This TCR beta chain was profiled in a study of blood T cell repertoires in COVID-19. At the level of the study: Researchers got acute and convalescent COVID-19 samples from the United States, Italy and Spain. The analysed material was cDNA or gDNA that came from T cells, B-cell-depleted T cells, or PBMCs.

Original handling: Amplification of reference gene primers was used by the study to estimate nucleated cell counts. Sequencing was performed with immunoSEQ multiplex PCR; in TCRdb, only in-frame clones are kept and a portion is missing. Clone size and the V and J calls come from that table; the DNA yielded D and trimming. The sample records roughly 200,000 clones, 70% to 90% being singletons. This CDR3 has 15 amino acids. Germline CDR1 is MNHEY and CDR2 is SMNVEV (reference sequence). V trimming: 7 bases; J trimming: 6 bases; junction bases outside the gene matches: 9. This sequence originates from a woman under 30 who had recovered from COVID-19. This sequence joins TRBV27 and TRBJ2-1, with TRBD2 matching over 10 bases. The sample comprised peripheral blood. CDR3 nucleotides: TGTGCCAGCAACCAGGCTAGCGGGAGTCTCAATGAGCAGTTCTTC. Its translation is CASNQASGSLNEQFF.